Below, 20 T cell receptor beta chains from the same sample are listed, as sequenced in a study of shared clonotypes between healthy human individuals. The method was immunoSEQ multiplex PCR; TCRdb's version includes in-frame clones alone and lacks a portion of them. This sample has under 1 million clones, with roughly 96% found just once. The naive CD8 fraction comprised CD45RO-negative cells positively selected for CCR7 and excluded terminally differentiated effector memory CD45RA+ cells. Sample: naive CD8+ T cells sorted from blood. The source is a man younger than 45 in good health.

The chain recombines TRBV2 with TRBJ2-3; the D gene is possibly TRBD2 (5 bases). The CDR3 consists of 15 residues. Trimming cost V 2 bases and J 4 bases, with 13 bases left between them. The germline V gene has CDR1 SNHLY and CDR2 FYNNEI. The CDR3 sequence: CASSEIEGLADTQYF. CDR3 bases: TGTGCCAGCAGTGAAATAGAGGGATTGGCAGATACGCAGTATTTT. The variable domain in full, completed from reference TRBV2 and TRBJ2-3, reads EPEVTQTPSHQVTQMGQEVILRCVPISNHLYFYWYRQILGQKVEFLVSFYNNEISEKSEIFDDQFSVERPDGSNFTLKIRSTKLEDSAMYFCASSEIEGLADTQYFGPGTRLTVL.

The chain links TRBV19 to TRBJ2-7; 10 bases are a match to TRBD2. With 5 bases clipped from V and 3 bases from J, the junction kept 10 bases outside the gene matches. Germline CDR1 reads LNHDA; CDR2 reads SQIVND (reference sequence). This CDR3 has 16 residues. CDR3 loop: CASSLSSGTSVYEQYF. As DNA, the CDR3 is TGTGCCAGTAGTCTCTCATCCGGGACTAGCGTCTACGAGCAGTACTTC.

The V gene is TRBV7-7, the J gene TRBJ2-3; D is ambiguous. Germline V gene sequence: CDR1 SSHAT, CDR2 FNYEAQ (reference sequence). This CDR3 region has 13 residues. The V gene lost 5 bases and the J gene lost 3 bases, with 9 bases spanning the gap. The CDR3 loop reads CASSLTWTDTQYF. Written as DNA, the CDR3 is TGTGCCAGCAGCCTCACATGGACAGATACGCAGTATTTT.

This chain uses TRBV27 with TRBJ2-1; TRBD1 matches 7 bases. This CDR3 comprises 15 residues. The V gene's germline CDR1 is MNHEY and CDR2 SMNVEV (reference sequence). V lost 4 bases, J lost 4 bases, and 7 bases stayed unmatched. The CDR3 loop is CASSSGQLPYNEQFF. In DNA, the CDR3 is TGTGCCAGCAGTTCGGGACAGCTCCCGTACAATGAGCAGTTCTTC.

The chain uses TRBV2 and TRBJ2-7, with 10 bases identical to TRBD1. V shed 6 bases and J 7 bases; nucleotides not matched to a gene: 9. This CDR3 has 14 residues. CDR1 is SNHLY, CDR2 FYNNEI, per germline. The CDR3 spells CASRPGQGPLEQYF. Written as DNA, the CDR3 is TGTGCCAGCAGGCCGGGACAGGGGCCCTTGGAGCAGTACTTC.

The CDR3 reads CASSFPPTEKLFF. DNA for the CDR3: TGTGCCAGCAGCTTCCCCCCCACTGAAAAACTGTTTTTT. J is TRBJ1-4 and V is TRBV7-9; D is unclear. V was pared by 3 bases and J by 7 bases, with 9 bases between. The germline gives CDR1 SEHNR, CDR2 FQNEAQ (reference sequence). This CDR3 has 13 amino acids.

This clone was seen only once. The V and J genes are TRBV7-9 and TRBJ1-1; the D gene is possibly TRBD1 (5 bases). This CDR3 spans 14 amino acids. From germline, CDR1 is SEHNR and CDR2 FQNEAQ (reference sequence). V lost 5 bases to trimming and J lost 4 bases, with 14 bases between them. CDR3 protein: CASSAIGGSTEAFF. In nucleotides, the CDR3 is TGTGCCAGCAGCGCGATCGGGGGGAGCACTGAAGCTTTCTTT.

CDR3 protein: CATRDSGSHGYEQYF. The CDR3 nucleotides are TGTGCCACCAGGGACTCCGGGTCACACGGCTACGAGCAGTACTTC. V usage is TRBV15 and J usage is TRBJ2-7; tentative D call: TRBD2 (5 bases). The length of the CDR3 is 15 residues. The V gene's germline CDR1 is LNHNV and CDR2 YYDKDF (reference sequence). Trimming took off 6 bases at V and 3 bases at J, with 18 bases between the two ends.

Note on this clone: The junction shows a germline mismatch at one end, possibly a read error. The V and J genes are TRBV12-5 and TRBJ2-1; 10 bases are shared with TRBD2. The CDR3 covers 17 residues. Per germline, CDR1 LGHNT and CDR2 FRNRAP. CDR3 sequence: CASGLVLTSGRDNEQFF. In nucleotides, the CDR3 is TGTGCTAGCGGTTTGGTATTGACCAGCGGGAGGGACAATGAGCAGTTCTTC.

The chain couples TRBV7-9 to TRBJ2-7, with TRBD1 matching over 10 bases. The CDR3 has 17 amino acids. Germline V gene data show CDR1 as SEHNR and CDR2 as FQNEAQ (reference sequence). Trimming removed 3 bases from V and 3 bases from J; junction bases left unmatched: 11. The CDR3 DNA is TGTGCCAGCAGCTTGATCAATGGGGGGACAGGGGACTACGAGCAGTACTTC. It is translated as CASSLINGGTGDYEQYF.

The chain's CDR3 is CASSVEGRTNTEAFF. The CDR3 DNA reads TGTGCCAGCAGCGTAGAGGGACGGACGAACACTGAAGCTTTCTTT. The chain uses TRBV9 and TRBJ1-1, with TRBD1 as a possible D gene (5 bases). CDR1 SGDLS and CDR2 YYNGEE come from the germline V gene. Trimming removed 0 bases from V and 1 base from J, with 10 bases in between. This CDR3 has 15 amino acids. Supplemented by reference TRBV9 and TRBJ1-1, the full variable domain reads DSGVTQTPKHLITATGQRVTLRCSPRSGDLSVYWYQQSLDQGLQFLIQYYNGEERAKGNILERFSAQQFPDLHSELNLSSLELGDSALYFCASSVEGRTNTEAFFGQGTRLTVV.

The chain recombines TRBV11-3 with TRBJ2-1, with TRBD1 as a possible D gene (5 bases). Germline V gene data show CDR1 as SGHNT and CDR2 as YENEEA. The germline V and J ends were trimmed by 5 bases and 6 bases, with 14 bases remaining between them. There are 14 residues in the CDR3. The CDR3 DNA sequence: TGTGCCAGCAGCGGGGCGGTGTTCCCCAATGAGCAGTTCTTC. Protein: CASSGAVFPNEQFF.

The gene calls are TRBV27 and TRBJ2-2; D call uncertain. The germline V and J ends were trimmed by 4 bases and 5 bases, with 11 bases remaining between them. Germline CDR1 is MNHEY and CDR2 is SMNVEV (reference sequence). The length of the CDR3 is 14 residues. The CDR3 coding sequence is TGTGCCAGCAGTTATTCAGCACAGACCGGGGAGCTGTTTTTT. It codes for CASSYSAQTGELFF.

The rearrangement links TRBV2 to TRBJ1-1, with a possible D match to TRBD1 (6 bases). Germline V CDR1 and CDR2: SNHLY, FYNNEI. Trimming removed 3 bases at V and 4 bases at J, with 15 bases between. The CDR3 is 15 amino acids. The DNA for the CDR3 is TGTGCCAGCAGTGACCCAGGGGCGGGTGGCACTGAAGCTTTCTTT. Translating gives CASSDPGAGGTEAFF.

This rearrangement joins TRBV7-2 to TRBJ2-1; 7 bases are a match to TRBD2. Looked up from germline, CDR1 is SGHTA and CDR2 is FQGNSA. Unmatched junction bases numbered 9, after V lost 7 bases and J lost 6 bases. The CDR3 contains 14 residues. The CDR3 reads CASKTGTGGNEQFF. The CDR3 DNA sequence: TGTGCCAGCAAAACCGGGACGGGGGGCAATGAGCAGTTCTTC.

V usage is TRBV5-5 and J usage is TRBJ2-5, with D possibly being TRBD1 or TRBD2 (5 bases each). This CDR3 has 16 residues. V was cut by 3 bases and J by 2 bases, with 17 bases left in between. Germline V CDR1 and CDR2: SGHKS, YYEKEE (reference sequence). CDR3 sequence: CASSSPGTGAQETQYF. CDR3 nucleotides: TGTGCCAGCAGCTCACCAGGGACCGGGGCACAAGAGACCCAGTACTTC.

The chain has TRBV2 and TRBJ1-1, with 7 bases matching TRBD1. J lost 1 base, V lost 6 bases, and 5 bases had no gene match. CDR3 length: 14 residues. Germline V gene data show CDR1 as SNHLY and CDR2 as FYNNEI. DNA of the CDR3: TGTGCCAGCAGACCAGGGGGATCGAACACTGAAGCTTTCTTT. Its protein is CASRPGGSNTEAFF.

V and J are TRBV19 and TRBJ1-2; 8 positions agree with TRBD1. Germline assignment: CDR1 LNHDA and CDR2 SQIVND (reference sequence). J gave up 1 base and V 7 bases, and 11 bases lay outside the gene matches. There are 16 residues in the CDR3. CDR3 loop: CASKRGRGLVNYGYTF. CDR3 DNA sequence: TGTGCCAGTAAACGGGGCAGGGGGCTTGTTAACTATGGCTACACCTTC.

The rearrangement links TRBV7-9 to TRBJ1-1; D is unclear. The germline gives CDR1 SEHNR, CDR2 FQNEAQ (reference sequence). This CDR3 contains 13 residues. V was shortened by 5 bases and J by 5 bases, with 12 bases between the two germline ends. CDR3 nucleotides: TGTGCCAGCAGCCTTCCGGGTTTAACTGAAGCTTTCTTT. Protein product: CASSLPGLTEAFF.

The CDR3 nucleotides are TGTGCCAGCAGTCCAATCCGCGGGACTAGCGGGACAAATTACGAGCAGTACTTC. The encoded protein is CASSPIRGTSGTNYEQYF. The chain employs TRBV14 and TRBJ2-7; 13 bases agree with TRBD2. The CDR3 spans 18 residues. V dropped 6 bases and J dropped 4; count of bases not matched to a gene: 15. The germline CDR1 and CDR2 sequences are SGHDN and FVKESK.